One and the same sample provided the 14 T cell receptor beta chains below, sequenced in a study of memory CD4+ T cells and cytomegalovirus serostatus. The sort gate was single viable CD3+CD4+CD8-CD45RO+ cells for memory CD4+ T cells. Clones were read by immunoSEQ multiplex PCR, and TCRdb kept only the in-frame ones, dropping some. Of some 57,000 clones in the sample, roughly 80% were seen once. Sequencing used memory CD4+ T cells from blood. All receptors derive from an adult in good health and CMV-seronegative.

The V and J genes are TRBV11-1 and TRBJ2-5; maybe TRBD1 (7 bases). The CDR3 loop spans 16 amino acids. Germline CDR1 and CDR2: SGHAT and FQDESV (reference sequence). V was pared by 0 bases and J by 5 bases, with 16 bases between. The CDR3 nucleotides read TGTGCCAGCAGCTTAGCCCGGATACAGGGGAGGGAGACCCAGTACTTC. Its protein is CASSLARIQGRETQYF.

The chain recombines TRBV10-3 with TRBJ1-2; possibly TRBD1 for D (5 bases). Trimming stripped 7 bases from V and 0 bases from J, with 15 bases between. There are 15 residues in the CDR3. From germline, CDR1 is ENHRY and CDR2 SYGVKD. The CDR3 DNA reads TGTGCCATCACCCGGTCGACAGTCTCTAACTATGGCTACACCTTC. Encoded protein: CAITRSTVSNYGYTF.

The CDR3 region is CASSYGEGAGELFF. CDR3 coding DNA: TGTGCCAGCAGTTACGGGGAGGGGGCCGGGGAGCTGTTTTTT. This chain connects TRBV6-5 to TRBJ2-2; D possibly corresponds to TRBD2 (7 bases). The CDR3 is 14 amino acids. The germline gives CDR1 MNHEY, CDR2 SVGAGI. The V gene lost 2 bases and the J gene lost 6 bases, with 10 bases spanning the gap.

This clone has a single count. This chain joins TRBV7-8 and TRBJ2-1; 12 bases match TRBD2. Trimming removed 5 bases from V and 5 bases from J; junction bases left unmatched: 4. This CDR3 has 15 amino acids. The germline V gene encodes CDR1 SGHVS and CDR2 FQNEAQ. The CDR3 bases are TGTGCCAGCAGCCCCCGGACTAGCGGGAACAATGAGCAGTTCTTC. It codes for CASSPRTSGNNEQFF.

This clone has just one count. V gene TRBV13 combines with J gene TRBJ2-1, with TRBD1 as a possible D gene (6 bases). The V and J ends lost 5 bases and 8 bases respectively, with 25 bases between them. Germline V gene sequence: CDR1 PRHDT, CDR2 FYEKMQ (reference sequence). The CDR3 runs 17 residues. The CDR3 is CASSPPSGTRSLHEQFF. The CDR3 region has the DNA TGTGCCAGCAGCCCACCCTCCGGGACACGCTCCCTTCATGAGCAGTTCTTC.

J is TRBJ2-1 and V is TRBV5-1, with D tentatively TRBD1 (5 bases). V gave up 0 bases and J gave up 9 bases, with 10 bases separating them. CDR1 and CDR2 from the germline V gene are SGHRS and YFSETQ. The CDR3 sequence is 13 residues long. CDR3 DNA: TGCGCCAGCAGCTTGGCAGGGAAAGGTGAGCAGTTCTTC. Protein: CASSLAGKGEQFF.

This clone was picked up a small number of times. CDR3 loop: CASSTDRDQPQHF. CDR3 coding DNA: TGTGCCAGCAGCACAGACAGGGACCAGCCCCAGCATTTT. The rearrangement joins TRBV2 to TRBJ1-5, with 7 nucleotides matching TRBD1. This CDR3 has 13 amino acids. Germline lookup yields CDR1 SNHLY and CDR2 FYNNEI. The junction had 6 bases not matched to a gene; V was cut back by 6 bases and J by 7 bases.

This chain uses TRBV28 with TRBJ2-7; the D call may be TRBD1 or TRBD2 (5 bases each). Trimming stripped 2 bases from V and 5 bases from J, with 13 bases between. There are 14 residues in the CDR3. The germline V gene encodes CDR1 MDHEN and CDR2 SYDVKM. DNA of the CDR3: TGTGCCAGCAGTTTAAGGAACCGGGGCAACGAGCAGTACTTC. It translates to CASSLRNRGNEQYF. Looking up the rest from reference TRBV28 and TRBJ2-7 gives the full variable domain: DVKVTQSSRYLVKRTGEKVFLECVQDMDHENMFWYRQDPGLGLRLIYFSYDVKMKEKGDIPEGYSVSREKKERFSLILESASTNQTSMYLCASSLRNRGNEQYFGPGTRLTVT.

V and J are TRBV6-1 and TRBJ1-2, with 10 bases lining up with TRBD1. Trimming at V came to 7 bases and at J to 5 bases, leaving 4 bases not matched to a gene. The CDR3 sequence is 13 residues long. The germline gives CDR1 MNHNS, CDR2 SASEGT. The CDR3 region is CASNRDRGYGYTF. The CDR3 nucleotides read TGTGCCAGCAACAGGGACAGGGGTTATGGCTACACCTTC.

This clone came up a few times. The gene calls are TRBV5-5 and TRBJ1-2, with TRBD1 matching over 10 bases. V lost 1 base and J lost 3; bases outside the gene matches: 6. The germline CDR1 and CDR2 sequences are SGHKS and YYEKEE (reference sequence). The CDR3 runs to 16 residues. In DNA, the CDR3 is TGTGCCAGCAGCTTGCGGACAGGGGGTAACTACTATGGCTACACCTTC. Translating it yields CASSLRTGGNYYGYTF.

V and J are TRBV27 and TRBJ2-1; the D call may be TRBD1 or TRBD2 (6 bases each). This CDR3 region has 15 residues. Trimming shortened V by 2 bases and J by 0 bases, and 8 bases separated the two germline ends. CDR1 is MNHEY and CDR2 is SMNVEV in the germline V gene (reference sequence). Here the CDR3 reads CASSLRGPSYNEQFF. For the CDR3, the DNA is TGTGCCAGCAGTTTACGGGGGCCCTCCTACAATGAGCAGTTCTTC.

This rearrangement joins TRBV19 to TRBJ1-3, with TRBD1 as a possible D gene (6 bases). Germline V gene sequence: CDR1 LNHDA, CDR2 SQIVND (reference sequence). The CDR3 totals 19 residues. V gave up 1 base and J gave up 8 bases, with 27 bases separating them. CDR3: CASSIALRQVGGGPDTIYF. The CDR3 coding sequence is TGTGCCAGTAGTATAGCACTTCGACAGGTTGGGGGGGGGCCGGACACCATATATTTT.

J is TRBJ1-2 and V is TRBV30; a weak D match, TRBD1 (6 bases). This CDR3 has 13 residues. The V gene lost 0 bases and the J gene lost 7 bases, with 12 bases spanning the gap. Germline-derived CDR1 and CDR2 are GTSNPN and SVGIG (reference sequence). CDR3 sequence: CAWSVNPTGGYTF. The CDR3 DNA reads TGTGCCTGGAGTGTTAACCCGACAGGTGGCTACACCTTC.

The sample holds a few counts of this clone. The rearrangement links TRBV28 to TRBJ1-3; D perhaps matches TRBD1 (5 bases). Germline assignment: CDR1 MDHEN and CDR2 SYDVKM. The CDR3 has 14 amino acids. V was trimmed by 6 bases and J by 0 bases, leaving 9 bases between them. CDR3 sequence: CASSPQGSGNTIYF. CDR3 sequence (DNA): TGTGCCAGCAGCCCCCAGGGCTCTGGAAACACCATATATTTT.